This T cell receptor beta chain was documented in a study of T cells after yellow fever vaccination. Germline-derived CDR1 and CDR2 are LNHDA and SQIVND (reference sequence). Trimming pared 2 bases from V and 6 bases from J, leaving 5 bases between. The CDR3 length is 12 residues. A 5'RACE template-switching step, the method used to make TCR cDNA, added a universal primer site and UMIs. TCRdb reprocessed the 5' RACE reads with MiXCR, giving one entry per CDR3 protein. The sample carries some 240,000 distinct CDR3 sequences, roughly 5.2% recorded once. This clonotype was picked up a small number of times. Its antigen is as yet unknown. Overall study results and limits: After the booster, 96% of CD4 and 75% to 90% of CD8 primary-response clones were re-detected. A secondary response was less intense yet reached its peak sooner, at day 5 versus 15. Abundant contaminating clonotypes from the bulk population could appear in FACS-sorted repertoires.

The origin of this receptor is a man between 18 and 35 years old who received the YFV17D yellow fever vaccine. The chain joins TRBV19 to TRBJ1-5; D might be TRBD1 (5 bases). The source was CD4+ T cells sorted from PBMCs, collected on the day of the yellow fever booster vaccination. The CDR3 here is CASSIRGQPQHF. CDR3 bases: TGTGCCAGTAGTATAAGGGGTCAGCCCCAGCATTTT.